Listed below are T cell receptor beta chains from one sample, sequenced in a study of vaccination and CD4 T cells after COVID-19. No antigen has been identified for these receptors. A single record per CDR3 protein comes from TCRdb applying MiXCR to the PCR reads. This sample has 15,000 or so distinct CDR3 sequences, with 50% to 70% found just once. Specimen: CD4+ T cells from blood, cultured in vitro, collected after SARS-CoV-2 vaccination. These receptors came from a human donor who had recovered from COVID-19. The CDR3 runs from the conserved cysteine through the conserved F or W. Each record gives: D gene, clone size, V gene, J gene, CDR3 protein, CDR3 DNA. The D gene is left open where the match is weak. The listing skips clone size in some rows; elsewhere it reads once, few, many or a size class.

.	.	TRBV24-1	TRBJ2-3	CATSDPPWPTTDTQYF	TGTGCCACCAGTGATCCCCCGTGGCCTACCACAGATACGCAGTATTTT
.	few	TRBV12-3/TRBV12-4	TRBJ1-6	CASSRQGQDSPLHF	TGTGCCAGCAGCCGTCAGGGGCAGGATTCACCCCTCCACTTT
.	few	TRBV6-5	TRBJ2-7	CASSSRSGTPFSTYF	TGTGCCAGCAGTTCTCGCTCCGGGACCCCTTTTTCCACGTACTTC
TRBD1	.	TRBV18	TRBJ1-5	CASSPQGAGNQPQHF	TGTGCCAGCTCACCACAGGGGGCAGGCAATCAGCCCCAGCATTTT
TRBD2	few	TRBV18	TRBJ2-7	CASSPPGLAYEQYF	TGTGCCAGCTCACCCCCCGGACTAGCTTACGAGCAGTACTTC
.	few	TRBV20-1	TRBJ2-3	CSARGPDTQYF	TGCAGTGCCCGGGGACCAGATACGCAGTATTTT
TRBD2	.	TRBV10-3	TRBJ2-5	CASSTGLAGVTQYF	TGTGCCAGCAGTACCGGACTAGCGGGAGTAACCCAGTACTTC
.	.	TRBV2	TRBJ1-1	CASSEGVGGNTEAFF	TGTGCCAGCAGTGAAGGGGTTGGGGGGAACACTGAAGCTTTCTTT
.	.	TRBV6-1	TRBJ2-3	CASTALGDPDTQYF	TGTGCCAGCACGGCCCTAGGGGATCCAGATACGCAGTATTTT
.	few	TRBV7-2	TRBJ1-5	CASSLVGGDQPQHF	TGTGCCAGCAGCTTAGTGGGGGGCGATCAGCCCCAGCATTTT
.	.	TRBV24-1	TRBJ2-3	CATSGGVSWRTDTQYF	TGTGCCACCAGTGGAGGGGTCAGTTGGCGTACAGATACGCAGTATTTT
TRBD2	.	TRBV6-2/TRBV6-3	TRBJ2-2	CASTGGTSGELFF	TGTGCCAGCACCGGGGGGACGTCGGGGGAGCTGTTTTTT
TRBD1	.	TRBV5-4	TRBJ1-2	CASSLLRDRANYGYTF	TGTGCCAGCAGCTTACTGCGGGACAGGGCTAACTATGGCTACACCTTC
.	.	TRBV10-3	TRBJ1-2	CALSPGRALYGYTF	TGTGCCCTCTCTCCGGGCAGAGCCCTCTATGGCTACACCTTC
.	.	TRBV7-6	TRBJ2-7	CASSLDRQGRGEQYF	TGTGCCAGCAGCTTAGATCGGCAGGGTAGAGGGGAGCAGTACTTC
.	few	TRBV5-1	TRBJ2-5	CASSLEAGRRQETQYF	TGCGCCAGCAGCTTGGAGGCGGGTCGAAGGCAAGAGACCCAGTACTTC
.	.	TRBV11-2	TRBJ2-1	CASSSVHEQFF	TGTGCCAGCAGCTCTGTCCATGAGCAGTTCTTC
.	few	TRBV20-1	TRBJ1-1	CSARTVMNTEAFF	TGCAGTGCTCGGACAGTGATGAACACTGAAGCTTTCTTT
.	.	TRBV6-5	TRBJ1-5	CASSQSREFTGNQPQHF	TGTGCCAGCAGTCAATCGAGGGAGTTCACGGGCAATCAGCCCCAGCATTTT
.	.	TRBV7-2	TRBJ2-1	CASSLAGGIYNEQFF	TGTGCCAGCAGCTTAGCCGGCGGGATTTACAATGAGCAGTTCTTC
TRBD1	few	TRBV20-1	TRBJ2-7	CSARDGLRDRGTYEQYF	TGCAGTGCTAGAGATGGTTTAAGGGACAGGGGTACCTACGAGCAGTACTTC
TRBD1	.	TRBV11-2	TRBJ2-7	CASSEGQVPHYEQYF	TGTGCCAGCAGCGAGGGACAGGTCCCCCACTACGAGCAGTACTTC
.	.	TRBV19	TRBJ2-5	CASSKWQTRETQYF	TGTGCCAGTAGTAAATGGCAGACGAGAGAGACCCAGTACTTC
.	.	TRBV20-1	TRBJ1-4	CSARGVSGAKLFF	TGCAGTGCTAGAGGCGTGTCAGGTGCAAAACTGTTTTTT
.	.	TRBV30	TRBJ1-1	CAWTREGRFVRNTEAFF	TGTGCCTGGACGAGGGAGGGACGATTCGTGAGGAACACTGAAGCTTTCTTT
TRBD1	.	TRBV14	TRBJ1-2	CASSRHTTGGGYTF	TGTGCCAGCAGCCGCCACACGACAGGGGGTGGCTACACCTTC
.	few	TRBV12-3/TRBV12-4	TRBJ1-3	CASSSRTAGNTIYF	TGTGCCAGCAGTTCGAGGACAGCTGGAAACACCATATATTTT
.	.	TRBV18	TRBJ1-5	CASSPNPLGGNQPQHF	TGTGCCAGCTCACCCAACCCACTCGGAGGCAATCAGCCCCAGCATTTT
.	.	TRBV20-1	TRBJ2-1	CSARDKRAGTYNEQFF	TGCAGTGCTAGAGATAAGAGGGCAGGTACCTACAATGAGCAGTTCTTC
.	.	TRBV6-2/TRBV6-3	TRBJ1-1	CASSYVGGVEAFF	TGTGCCAGCAGTTACGTAGGAGGGGTCGAAGCTTTCTTT
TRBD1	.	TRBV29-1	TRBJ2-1	CSVADREYEQFF	TGCAGCGTTGCAGACAGGGAATATGAGCAGTTCTTC
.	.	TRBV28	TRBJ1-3	CASSFADSRVPGNTIYF	TGTGCCAGCAGTTTCGCGGACAGCAGGGTCCCTGGAAACACCATATATTTT
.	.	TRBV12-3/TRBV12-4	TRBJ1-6	CASRARGDSPLHF	TGTGCCAGCAGGGCCAGGGGAGATTCACCCCTCCACTTT
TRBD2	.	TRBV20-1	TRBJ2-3	CSATGLAGGGVGTDTQYF	TGCAGTGCCACCGGACTAGCGGGAGGAGGTGTGGGCACAGATACGCAGTATTTT
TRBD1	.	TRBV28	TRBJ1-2	CASSPGTGVYGYTF	TGTGCCAGCAGTCCCGGGACAGGGGTCTATGGCTACACCTTC
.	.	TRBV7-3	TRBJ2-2	CASSLSAGDNTGELFF	TGTGCCAGCAGCTTATCGGCAGGGGATAACACCGGGGAGCTGTTTTTT
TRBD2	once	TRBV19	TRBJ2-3	CASLAGHTQYF	TGTGCCAGTCTAGCGGGGCATACGCAGTATTTT
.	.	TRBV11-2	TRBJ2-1	CASSLEGGNYNEQFF	TGTGCCAGCAGCTTAGAAGGCGGGAACTACAATGAGCAGTTCTTC
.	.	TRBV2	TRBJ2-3	CASSRSMQYF	TGTGCCAGCAGTAGATCTATGCAGTATTTT
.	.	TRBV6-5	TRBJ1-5	CASSYSGESQPQHF	TGTGCCAGCAGTTACTCAGGGGAGAGTCAGCCCCAGCATTTT
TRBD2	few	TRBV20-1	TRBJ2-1	CSARVWTSGSRDEQFF	TGCAGTGCTAGAGTCTGGACTAGCGGGAGTAGGGATGAGCAGTTCTTC
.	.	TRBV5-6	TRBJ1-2	CASIKGPKNYGYTF	TGTGCCAGCATCAAAGGGCCGAAGAACTATGGCTACACCTTC
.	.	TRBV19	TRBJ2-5	CASSIVAGGQETQYF	TGTGCCAGTAGTATAGTGGCAGGGGGGCAAGAGACCCAGTACTTC
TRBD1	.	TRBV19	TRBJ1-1	CASSTSQGARTEAFF	TGTGCCAGTAGTACCTCACAGGGGGCGCGTACTGAAGCTTTCTTT
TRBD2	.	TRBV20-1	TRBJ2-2	CSARVAGANTGELFF	TGCAGTGCTAGAGTGGCGGGAGCGAACACCGGGGAGCTGTTTTTT
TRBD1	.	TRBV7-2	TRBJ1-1	CASSRGRNTEAFF	TGTGCCAGCAGCAGGGGGCGGAACACTGAAGCTTTCTTT
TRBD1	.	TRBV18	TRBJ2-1	CASSTGQGGTYNEQFF	TGTGCCAGCTCAACAGGACAGGGCGGTACCTACAATGAGCAGTTCTTC
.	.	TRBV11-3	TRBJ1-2	CASSSEGRLDYGYTF	TGTGCCAGCAGCTCCGAAGGCAGGCTGGACTATGGCTACACCTTC
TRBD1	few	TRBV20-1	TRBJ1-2	CSARPGQGTGYTF	TGCAGTGCTAGACCGGGACAGGGGACTGGCTACACCTTC